This record concerns one TCR beta chain sequence. This CDR3 is 13 amino acids long. Germline V gene lookup returns CDR1 SQVTM and CDR2 ANQGSEA. The junction had 6 bases not matched to a gene; V was cut back by 3 bases and J by 5 bases. The data are from a study of blood T cell repertoires in COVID-19. TCRdb's copy holds only in-frame clones and misses some; the assay was immunoSEQ multiplex PCR. The sample carries around 63,000 clones, approximately 92% recorded once. This TCR derives from a woman aged 55-70 years with COVID-19, enrolled during active disease. The sequenced sample was peripheral blood. This chain connects TRBV29-1 to TRBJ2-7, with 8 bases that match TRBD1. CDR3 nucleotide sequence: TGCAGCGTTGATCGGTCAGGGGGCAACGAGCAGTACTTC. Its translation: CSVDRSGGNEQYF.